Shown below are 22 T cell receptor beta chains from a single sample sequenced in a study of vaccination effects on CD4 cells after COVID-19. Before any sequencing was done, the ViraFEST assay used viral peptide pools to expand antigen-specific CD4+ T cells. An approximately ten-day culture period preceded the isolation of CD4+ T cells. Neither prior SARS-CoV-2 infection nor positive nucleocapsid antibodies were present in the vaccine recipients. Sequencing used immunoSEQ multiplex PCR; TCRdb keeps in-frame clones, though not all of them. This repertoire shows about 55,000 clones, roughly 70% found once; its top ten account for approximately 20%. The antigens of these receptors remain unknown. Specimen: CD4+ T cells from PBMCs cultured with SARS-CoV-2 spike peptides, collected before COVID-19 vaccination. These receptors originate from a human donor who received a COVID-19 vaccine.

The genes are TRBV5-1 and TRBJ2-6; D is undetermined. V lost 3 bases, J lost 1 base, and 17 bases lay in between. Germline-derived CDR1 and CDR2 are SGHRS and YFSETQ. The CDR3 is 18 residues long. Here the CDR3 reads CASSSPRGDQSGANVLTF. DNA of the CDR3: TGCGCCAGCAGCTCACCGCGTGGTGATCAATCTGGGGCCAACGTCCTGACTTTC.

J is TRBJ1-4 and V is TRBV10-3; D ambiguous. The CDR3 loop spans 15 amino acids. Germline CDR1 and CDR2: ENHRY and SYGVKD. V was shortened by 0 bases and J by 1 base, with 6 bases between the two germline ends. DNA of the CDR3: TGTGCCATCAGTGAGTCTTCTGGAACTAATGAAAAACTGTTTTTT. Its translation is CAISESSGTNEKLFF.

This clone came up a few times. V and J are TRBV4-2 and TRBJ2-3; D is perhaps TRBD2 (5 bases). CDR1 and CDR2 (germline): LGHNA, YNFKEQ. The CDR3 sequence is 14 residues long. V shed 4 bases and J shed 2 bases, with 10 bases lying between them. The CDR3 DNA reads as TGTGCCAGCAGCCCACGGAGGAACACAGATACGCAGTATTTT. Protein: CASSPRRNTDTQYF.

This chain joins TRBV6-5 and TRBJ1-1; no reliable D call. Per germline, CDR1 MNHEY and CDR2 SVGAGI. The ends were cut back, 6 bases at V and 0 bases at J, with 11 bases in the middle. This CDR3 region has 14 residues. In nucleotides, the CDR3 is TGTGCCAGCAGGAGGGTCTTCATGAACACTGAAGCTTTCTTT. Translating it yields CASRRVFMNTEAFF.

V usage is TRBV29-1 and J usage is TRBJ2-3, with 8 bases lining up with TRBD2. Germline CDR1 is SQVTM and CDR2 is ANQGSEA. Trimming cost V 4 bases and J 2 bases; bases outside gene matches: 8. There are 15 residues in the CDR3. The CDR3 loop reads CSVGGLAGHTDTQYF. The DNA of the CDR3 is TGCAGCGTTGGTGGGCTAGCGGGCCACACAGATACGCAGTATTTT.

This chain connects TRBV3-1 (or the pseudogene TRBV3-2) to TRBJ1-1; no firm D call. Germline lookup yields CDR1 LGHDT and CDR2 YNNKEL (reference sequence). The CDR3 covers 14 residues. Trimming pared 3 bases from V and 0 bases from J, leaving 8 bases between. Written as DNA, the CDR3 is TGTGCCAGCAGCCAGGGAACCATGAACACTGAAGCTTTCTTT. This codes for CASSQGTMNTEAFF.

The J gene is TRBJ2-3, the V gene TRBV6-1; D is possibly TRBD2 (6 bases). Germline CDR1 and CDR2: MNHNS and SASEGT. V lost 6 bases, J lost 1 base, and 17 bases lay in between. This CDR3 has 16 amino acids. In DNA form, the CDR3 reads TGTGCCAGCAGCGAATCCGTCGGGGGAGGCACAGATACGCAGTATTTT. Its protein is CASSESVGGGTDTQYF.

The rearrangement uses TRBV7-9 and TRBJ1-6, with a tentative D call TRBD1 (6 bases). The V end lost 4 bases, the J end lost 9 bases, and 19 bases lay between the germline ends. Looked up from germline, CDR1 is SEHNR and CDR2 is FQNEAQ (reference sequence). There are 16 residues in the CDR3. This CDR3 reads CASSSAGAPRGSPLHF. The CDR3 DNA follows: TGTGCCAGCAGCTCGGCAGGGGCCCCGCGTGGTTCACCCCTCCACTTT.

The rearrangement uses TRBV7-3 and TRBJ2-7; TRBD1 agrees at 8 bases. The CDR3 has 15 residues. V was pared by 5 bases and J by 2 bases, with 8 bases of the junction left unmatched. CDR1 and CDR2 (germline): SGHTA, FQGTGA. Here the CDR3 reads CASSPGQGLTYEQYF. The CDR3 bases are TGTGCCAGCAGCCCTGGACAGGGCTTAACCTACGAGCAGTACTTC.

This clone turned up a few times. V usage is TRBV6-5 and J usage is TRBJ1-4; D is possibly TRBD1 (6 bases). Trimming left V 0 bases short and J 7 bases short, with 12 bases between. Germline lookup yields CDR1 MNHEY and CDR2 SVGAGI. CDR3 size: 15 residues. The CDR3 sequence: CASSYSSGAGEKLFF. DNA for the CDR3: TGTGCCAGCAGTTACTCGTCAGGGGCGGGTGAAAAACTGTTTTTT.

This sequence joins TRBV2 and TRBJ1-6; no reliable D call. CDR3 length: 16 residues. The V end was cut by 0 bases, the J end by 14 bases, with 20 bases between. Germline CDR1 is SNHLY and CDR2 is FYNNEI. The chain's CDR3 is CASSEADGSPIGALHF. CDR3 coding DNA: TGTGCCAGCAGTGAAGCGGACGGGAGCCCAATTGGGGCCCTCCACTTT.

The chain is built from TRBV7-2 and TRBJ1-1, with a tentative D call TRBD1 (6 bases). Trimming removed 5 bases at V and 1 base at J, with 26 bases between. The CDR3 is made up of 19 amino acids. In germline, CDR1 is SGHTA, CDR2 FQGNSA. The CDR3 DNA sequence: TGTGCCAGCAGCGCGCAACCGGGGGCAAAGGGTTTTTCGAACACTGAAGCTTTCTTT. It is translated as CASSAQPGAKGFSNTEAFF. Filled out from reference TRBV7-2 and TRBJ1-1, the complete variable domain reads GAGVSQSPSNKVTEKGKDVELRCDPISGHTALYWYRQSLGQGLEFLIYFQGNSAPDKSGLPSDRFSAERTGGSVSTLTIQRTQQEDSAVYLCASSAQPGAKGFSNTEAFFGQGTRLTVV.

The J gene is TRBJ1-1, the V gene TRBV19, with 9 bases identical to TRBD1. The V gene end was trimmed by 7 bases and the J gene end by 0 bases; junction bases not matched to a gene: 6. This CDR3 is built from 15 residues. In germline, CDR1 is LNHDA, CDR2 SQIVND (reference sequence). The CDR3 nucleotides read TGTGCCAGTAAAGACAGGGGGGGAATGAACACTGAAGCTTTCTTT. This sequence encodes CASKDRGGMNTEAFF.

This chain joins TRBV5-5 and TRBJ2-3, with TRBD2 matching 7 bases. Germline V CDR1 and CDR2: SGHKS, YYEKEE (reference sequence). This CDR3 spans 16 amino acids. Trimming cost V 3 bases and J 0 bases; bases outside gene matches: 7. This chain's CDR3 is CASSSLASGSTDTQYF. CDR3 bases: TGTGCCAGCAGCTCCCTGGCTAGCGGTAGCACAGATACGCAGTATTTT. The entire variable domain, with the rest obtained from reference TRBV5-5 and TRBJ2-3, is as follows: DAGVTQSPTHLIKTRGQQVTLRCSPISGHKSVSWYQQVLGQGPQFIFQYYEKEERGRGNFPDRFSARQFPNYSSELNVNALLLGDSALYLCASSSLASGSTDTQYFGPGTRLTVL.

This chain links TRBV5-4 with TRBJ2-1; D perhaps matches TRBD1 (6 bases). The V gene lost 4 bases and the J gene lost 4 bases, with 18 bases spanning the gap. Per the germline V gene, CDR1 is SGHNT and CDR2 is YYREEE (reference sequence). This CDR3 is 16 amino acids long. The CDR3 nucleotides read TGTGCCAGCAGCCCACCTCCGGGACAACAATACAATGAGCAGTTCTTC. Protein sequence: CASSPPPGQQYNEQFF. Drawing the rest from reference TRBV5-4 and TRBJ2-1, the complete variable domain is ETGVTQSPTHLIKTRGQQVTLRCSSQSGHNTVSWYQQALGQGPQFIFQYYREEENGRGNFPPRFSGLQFPNYSSELNVNALELDDSALYLCASSPPPGQQYNEQFFGPGTRLTVL.

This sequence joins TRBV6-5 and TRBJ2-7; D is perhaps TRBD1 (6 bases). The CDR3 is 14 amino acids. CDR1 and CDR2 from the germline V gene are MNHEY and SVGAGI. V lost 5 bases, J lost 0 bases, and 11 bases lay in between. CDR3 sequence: CASSPQGSSYEQYF. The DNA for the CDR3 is TGTGCCAGCAGTCCCCAGGGGAGCTCCTACGAGCAGTACTTC.

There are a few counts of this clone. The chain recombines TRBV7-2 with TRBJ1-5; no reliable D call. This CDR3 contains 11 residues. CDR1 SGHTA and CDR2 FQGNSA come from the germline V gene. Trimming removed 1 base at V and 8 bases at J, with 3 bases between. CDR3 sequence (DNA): TGTGCCAGCAGCTTAGGGGAGCCCCAGCATTTT. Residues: CASSLGEPQHF.

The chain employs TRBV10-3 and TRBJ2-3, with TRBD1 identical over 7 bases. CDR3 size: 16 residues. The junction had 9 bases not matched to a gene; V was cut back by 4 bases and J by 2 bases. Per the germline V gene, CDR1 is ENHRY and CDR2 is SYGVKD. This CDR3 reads CAISGPGQRFTDTQYF. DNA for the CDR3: TGTGCCATCAGTGGGCCGGGACAGAGGTTCACAGATACGCAGTATTTT.

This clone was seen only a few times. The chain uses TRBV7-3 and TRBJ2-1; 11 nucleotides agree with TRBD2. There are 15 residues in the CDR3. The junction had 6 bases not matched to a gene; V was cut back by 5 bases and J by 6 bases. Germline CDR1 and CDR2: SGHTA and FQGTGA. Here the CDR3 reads CASSISGGVLNEQFF. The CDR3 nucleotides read TGTGCCAGCAGCATTAGCGGGGGGGTCCTCAATGAGCAGTTCTTC.

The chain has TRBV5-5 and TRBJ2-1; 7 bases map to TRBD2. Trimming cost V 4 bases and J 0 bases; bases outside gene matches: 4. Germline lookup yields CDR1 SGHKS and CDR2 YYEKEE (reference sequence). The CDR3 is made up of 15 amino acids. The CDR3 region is CASSQGGSSYNEQFF. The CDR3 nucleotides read TGTGCCAGCAGCCAGGGAGGGAGCTCCTACAATGAGCAGTTCTTC.

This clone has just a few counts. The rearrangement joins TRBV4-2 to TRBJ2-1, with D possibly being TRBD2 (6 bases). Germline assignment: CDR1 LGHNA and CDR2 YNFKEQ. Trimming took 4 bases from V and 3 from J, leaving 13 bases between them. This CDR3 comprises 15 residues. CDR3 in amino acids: CASSPTGTHYNEQFF. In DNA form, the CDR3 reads TGTGCCAGCAGCCCTACCGGGACTCACTACAATGAGCAGTTCTTC.

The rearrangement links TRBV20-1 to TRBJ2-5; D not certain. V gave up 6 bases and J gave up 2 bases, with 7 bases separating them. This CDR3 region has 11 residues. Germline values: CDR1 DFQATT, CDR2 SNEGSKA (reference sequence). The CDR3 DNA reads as TGCAGTGCGGGTCCTCAAGAGACCCAGTACTTC. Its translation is CSAGPQETQYF.